The 3 T cell receptor beta chains below all came from one sample that was sequenced in a study of shared clonotypes between healthy human individuals (dated by TCRdb to about 2020). Library creation used the immunoSEQ multiplex PCR assay. TCRdb retrieved this table from immuneACCESS and kept in-frame rearrangements only. Not all clones are present; in checked studies, unresolved V genes account for under half, and no reason is known for the remainder. The sample includes 2 million to 3 million clones, with around 94% observed a single time. Together, the top ten hold 0.13% to 0.15% of the sample. What was sequenced was naive CD4+ T cells sorted from blood. The cell subset or site label on this specimen signifies: CD45RA+ positively selected. The receptors were sampled from a man between 18 and 29 years old in good health.

The CDR3 sequence is CASAIKPGLAGGPLETQYF. CDR3 nucleotides: TGTGCCAGCGCGATAAAACCGGGACTAGCGGGAGGGCCCTTAGAGACCCAGTACTTC. This chain joins TRBV7-6 and TRBJ2-5; 16 nucleotides agree with TRBD2. The germline V gene encodes CDR1 SGHVS and CDR2 FNYEAQ. Trimming removed 8 bases from V and 4 bases from J; junction bases left unmatched: 16. The CDR3 covers 19 residues. Variable domain in full (rest from reference TRBV7-6 and TRBJ2-5): GAGVSQSPRYKVTKRGQDVALRCDPISGHVSLYWYRQALGQGPEFLTYFNYEAQQDKSGLPNDRFSAERPEGSISTLTIQRTEQRDSAMYRCASAIKPGLAGGPLETQYFGPGTRLLVL.

The V gene is TRBV5-1, the J gene TRBJ1-1, with 9 bases aligning to TRBD1. Germline CDR1 SGHRS, CDR2 YFSETQ. CDR3 length equals 16 residues. The trim removed 4 bases at V and 1 base at J, leaving 8 bases unmatched. The DNA for the CDR3 is TGCGCCAGCAGCCCCCGGGACAGGGTGACGAACACTGAAGCTTTCTTT. Its translation is CASSPRDRVTNTEAFF.

CDR3 coding DNA: TGTGCCAGCAGTACCCTCAAAGCGGGGGGCTTCGGAGAGCAGTTCTTC. This codes for CASSTLKAGGFGEQFF. This chain joins TRBV6-6 and TRBJ2-1, with 9 bases identical to TRBD2. Trimming cost V 5 bases and J 10 bases; bases outside gene matches: 15. The CDR3 consists of 16 residues. CDR1 is MNHNY, CDR2 SVGAGI, per germline (reference sequence).